A single sample gave rise to the 13 T cell receptor beta chains below, sequenced in a study of regulatory T cells in long-lasting Graves disease. Time point: newly diagnosed GD, antithyroid drugs for less than 3 months. PBMC-derived RNA was used for the TCR library. Libraries of TCR beta came from iRepertoire HTBI primers plus Arm-PCR of CDR3 regions. From the multiplex PCR reads, TCRdb called clonotypes with MiXCR, one entry per CDR3 protein. The sample has about 330,000 distinct CDR3 sequences, about a sixth seen once. These data were likewise used in another study, on T cells in Graves' hyperthyroidism and ophthalmopathy.

The input for sequencing was peripheral blood mononuclear cells (PBMCs), taken at new diagnosis, from a patient treated with antithyroid drugs. The receptors were gathered from a woman under 30 with Graves disease.

This clonotype was seen only a few times. This rearrangement joins TRBV25-1 to TRBJ2-2, with 10 bases aligning to TRBD2. V trimming: 7 bases; J trimming: 3 bases; junction bases outside the gene matches: 17. Germline V gene data show CDR1 as MGHDK and CDR2 as SYGVNS. This CDR3 spans 19 amino acids. The CDR3 loop is CASTEGSSGSLLDTGELFF. In nucleotides, the CDR3 is TGTGCCAGCACCGAAGGTTCTAGCGGGAGCCTACTAGACACCGGGGAGCTGTTTTTT.

This clonotype was detected ten times or more. The chain joins TRBV27 to TRBJ2-7; maybe TRBD2 (6 bases). Germline V lookup: CDR1 MNHEY, CDR2 SMNVEV (reference sequence). The V end lost 6 bases, the J end lost 1 base, and 13 bases lay between the germline ends. This CDR3 spans 14 amino acids. CDR3 residues: CASREASASYEQYF. The CDR3 DNA reads TGTGCCAGCAGAGAGGCTAGCGCTTCCTACGAGCAGTACTTC.

In this sample, this clonotype turned up a few times. One junction end does not reproduce the germline sequence, and a read error may be involved. This chain connects TRBV19 to TRBJ2-2, with 7 bases fitting TRBD1. CDR1 and CDR2 (germline): LNHDA, SQIVND (reference sequence). The CDR3 sequence is 14 residues long. The CDR3 DNA sequence: TGTGCCAATAGTCCCGACAGGGAGACCGGGGAGCTGTTTTTT. Amino acid sequence: CANSPDRETGELFF.

This chain links TRBV12-3 or TRBV12-4 with TRBJ1-4; tentative D call: TRBD1 (6 bases). The V and J ends lost 6 bases and 5 bases respectively, with 13 bases between them. The CDR3 loop spans 14 amino acids. The CDR3 region is CASRSDRRNEKLFF. CDR3 bases: TGTGCCAGCAGGTCGGACAGAAGGAATGAAAAACTGTTTTTT.

This clonotype was seen at least ten times. This chain uses TRBV2 with TRBJ1-1; 9 bases align to TRBD1. The CDR3 consists of 13 residues. Per germline, CDR1 SNHLY and CDR2 FYNNEI. The CDR3 DNA reads TGTGCTAAACAGGGGGCTACGAACACTGAAGCTTTCTTT. Translated, it gives CAKQGATNTEAFF.

The chain recombines TRBV20-1 with TRBJ2-5; 7 bases are a match to TRBD1. The V gene's germline CDR1 is DFQATT and CDR2 SNEGSKA (reference sequence). CDR3 size: 13 residues. The trim removed 6 bases at V and 1 base at J, leaving 5 bases unmatched. DNA for the CDR3: TGCAGTGCCAACCCAGGGGGCCAAGAGACCCAGTACTTC. It yields the protein CSANPGGQETQYF.

The J gene is TRBJ1-2, the V gene TRBV13, with TRBD1 identical over 7 bases. This CDR3 is built from 15 residues. Per germline, CDR1 PRHDT and CDR2 FYEKMQ (reference sequence). With 3 bases clipped from V and 3 bases from J, the junction kept 7 bases outside the gene matches. The CDR3 region is CASSLGQLPYYGYTF. The DNA for the CDR3 is TGTGCCAGCAGCTTGGGACAGTTGCCTTACTATGGCTACACCTTC.

This clonotype was counted at least ten times. V is TRBV11-2 and J is TRBJ2-5, with 7 bases that match TRBD1. There are 15 residues in the CDR3. Germline V CDR1 and CDR2: SGHAT, FQNNGV. V was clipped by 4 bases and J by 1 base; unmatched bases: 6. This CDR3 is CASSSQGGLQETQYF. The CDR3 coding sequence is TGTGCCAGCAGCTCGCAAGGGGGCCTCCAAGAGACCCAGTACTTC.

This clonotype was observed many times. J is TRBJ2-3 and V is TRBV27; D gene uncertain. Germline assignment: CDR1 MNHEY and CDR2 SMNVEV (reference sequence). The CDR3 is 14 residues long. Trimming cost V 8 bases and J 0 bases, with 12 bases left between them. CDR3 nucleotide sequence: TGTGCCAGCCGCAGGAATCCGAGCACAGATACGCAGTATTTT. Residues: CASRRNPSTDTQYF.

J is TRBJ2-4 and V is TRBV11-2; TRBD1 aligns across 9 bases. Germline V gene data show CDR1 as SGHAT and CDR2 as FQNNGV. The CDR3 has 14 residues. Germline trimming cut 4 bases from V and 9 bases from J; bases unmatched to any gene: 7. Written as DNA, the CDR3 is TGTGCCAGCAGCTCGGGACAGGGAGCATCCATTCAGTACTTC. It codes for CASSSGQGASIQYF.

This clonotype was seen many times. The CDR3 DNA sequence: TGCAGCGTTGCGAGGGAATGGAACACTGAAGCTTTCTTT. Translation gives CSVAREWNTEAFF. The rearrangement joins TRBV29-1 to TRBJ1-1; D is uncertain. The CDR3 sequence is 13 residues long. Germline V CDR1 and CDR2: SQVTM, ANQGSEA. V lost 4 bases and J 1 base, leaving 10 bases between the germline ends. Full variable domain (outside the CDR3, taken from reference TRBV29-1 and TRBJ1-1): SAVISQKPSRDICQRGTSLTIQCQVDSQVTMMFWYRQQPGQSLTLIATANQGSEATYESGFVIDKFPISRPNLTFSTLTVSNMSPEDSSIYLCSVAREWNTEAFFGQGTRLTVV.

This clonotype occurred many times. CDR3 DNA sequence: TGCGCCAGCAGCAAAAAGGGGGCCTACGAGCAGTACTTC. Protein: CASSKKGAYEQYF. This chain joins TRBV10-1 and TRBJ2-7; D possibly corresponds to TRBD1 (6 bases). Trimming removed 6 bases from V and 2 bases from J, with 11 bases in between. This CDR3 spans 13 amino acids. Germline loops: CDR1 WNHNN, CDR2 SYGVQD (reference sequence).

This clonotype appeared a few times. A much more abundant neighbour one base away suggests this may be a read error. The chain recombines TRBV2 with TRBJ2-3; no firm D call. The V end was cut by 4 bases, the J end by 4 bases, with 12 bases between. Germline V gene sequence: CDR1 SNHLY, CDR2 FYNNEI. The length of the CDR3 is 14 residues. CDR3 in DNA: TGTGCCAGCAGTGCCCTATTGGGGTCAGATACGCAGTATTTT. It yields the protein CASSALLGSDTQYF.